These 23 T cell receptor beta chains were sequenced from one sample in a study of blood T cells in healthy people across ages. A second PCR of 7 to 11 cycles used a sample-barcoded 5' primer and a J-beta primer mix. TCRdb re-derived calls from the 5' RACE reads in MiXCR, one entry per CDR3 protein. The sample includes 600,000 or so distinct CDR3 sequences, less than 35% of them seen just once. Specimen: blood. The receptors shown here come from a woman aged 80 or over in good health.

V is TRBV9 and J is TRBJ1-3; D is ambiguous. The CDR3 consists of 15 residues. CDR1 is SGDLS and CDR2 is YYNGEE in the germline V gene. With 0 bases removed from V and 0 bases from J, the gap between germline ends came to 7 bases. CDR3 sequence (DNA): TGTGCCAGCAGCGTAGCCCTGAGCTCTGGAAACACCATATATTTT. Translating it yields CASSVALSSGNTIYF.

The rearrangement uses TRBV6-1 and TRBJ2-1, with TRBD2 matching 12 bases. Trimming at V came to 6 bases and at J to 13 bases, leaving 16 bases not matched to a gene. The germline CDR1 and CDR2 sequences are MNHNS and SASEGT. The CDR3 has 16 amino acids. In nucleotides, the CDR3 is TGTGCCAGCAGCCCTACTAGCGGGGGGCCCCGGGAGACCCAGTTCTTC. Translating it yields CASSPTSGGPRETQFF.

V usage is TRBV20-1 and J usage is TRBJ1-5; unclear D gene. Trimming left V 5 bases short and J 2 bases short, with 16 bases between. The CDR3 has 15 amino acids. Looked up from germline, CDR1 is DFQATT and CDR2 is SNEGSKA (reference sequence). CDR3 sequence reads: CSAYAGPMGNQPQHF. The CDR3 DNA follows: TGCAGTGCTTACGCCGGGCCCATGGGCAATCAGCCCCAGCATTTT.

This clonotype was seen at least ten times. The chain is built from TRBV4-1 and TRBJ2-5, with 11 bases identical to TRBD1. The V segment lost 4 bases and the J segment 4 bases; nucleotides outside the gene matches: 5. Germline assignment: CDR1 MGHRA and CDR2 YSYEKL. The CDR3 is 15 residues long. The CDR3 bases are TGCGCCAGCAGCCGTGGACAGGGGGCAAGAGAGACCCAGTACTTC. Protein sequence: CASSRGQGARETQYF.

This clonotype has ten or more counts. The V call is TRBV7-9, the J call TRBJ1-5; TRBD1 aligns across 12 bases. J gave up 5 bases and V 5 bases, and 7 bases lay outside the gene matches. The CDR3 has 16 amino acids. Per germline, CDR1 SEHNR and CDR2 FQNEAQ (reference sequence). The CDR3 region is CASSPSGTGGDQPQHF. The CDR3 bases are TGTGCCAGCAGCCCGTCCGGGACAGGGGGCGATCAGCCCCAGCATTTT.

On this clonotype itself: This may be a read error, as it is one base from a much larger clone. In this CDR3 the conserved last residue, phenylalanine or tryptophan, is missing, so a read error is likely. J is TRBJ1-2 and V is TRBV5-1; no definite D call. Germline assignment: CDR1 SGHRS and CDR2 YFSETQ. This CDR3 has 13 amino acids. V was trimmed by 2 bases and J by 1 base, leaving 6 bases between them. This CDR3 reads CASSLAINYGYTC. The CDR3 DNA reads TGCGCCAGCAGCTTAGCTATTAACTATGGCTACACCTGC.

The sample holds a few counts of this clonotype. The chain combines TRBV28 with TRBJ1-5, with 8 bases fitting TRBD1. Germline CDR1 and CDR2: MDHEN and SYDVKM. The junction had 6 bases not matched to a gene; V was cut back by 10 bases and J by 7 bases. This CDR3 spans 12 amino acids. DNA of the CDR3: TGTGCCACCACAGGGGGGCGGCAGCCCCAGCATTTT. Its translation: CATTGGRQPQHF.

V and J are TRBV10-3 and TRBJ2-7, with TRBD2 matching 8 bases. This CDR3 has 13 residues. Germline CDR1 is ENHRY and CDR2 is SYGVKD. V dropped 7 bases and J dropped 5; count of bases not matched to a gene: 7. CDR3: CAIKEREWNEQYF. CDR3 DNA: TGTGCCATCAAGGAGCGGGAGTGGAACGAGCAGTACTTC.

Note on this clonotype: One end of the junction varies from germline; a read error may be responsible. The rearrangement links TRBV5-6 to TRBJ2-1, with a weak D call TRBD2 (6 bases). CDR1 and CDR2 (germline): SGHDT, YYEEEE. This CDR3 spans 14 amino acids. The CDR3 loop is CATSLWRGSDEQFF. The CDR3 nucleotides are TGTGCCACCAGCTTGTGGAGGGGCTCGGATGAGCAGTTCTTC.

On this clonotype: Mismatch with germline at one junction end may stem from a read error. This rearrangement joins TRBV7-9 to TRBJ2-1, with D maybe TRBD2 (5 bases). The CDR3 loop spans 12 amino acids. In germline, CDR1 is SEHNR, CDR2 FQNEAQ (reference sequence). CDR3 nucleotide sequence: TGTGCCGAGGTCCAGGAACACAATGAGCGGTTCTTT. Its protein product is CAEVQEHNERFF.

Ten or more counts support this clonotype. The chain has TRBV7-2 and TRBJ2-7, with 8 bases fitting TRBD1. J gave up 3 bases and V 1 base, and 5 bases lay outside the gene matches. Germline V lookup: CDR1 SGHTA, CDR2 FQGNSA. The CDR3 length is 15 residues. This CDR3 is CASSLGTGTFYEQYF. For the CDR3, the DNA is TGTGCCAGCAGCTTAGGGACAGGGACTTTCTACGAGCAGTACTTC.

This clonotype was picked up many times. Here the CDR3 reads CASSLLGGGSSYNEQFF. DNA of the CDR3: TGTGCCAGCAGCTTATTGGGGGGTGGAAGCTCCTACAATGAGCAGTTCTTC. The rearrangement joins TRBV7-6 to TRBJ2-1, with D possibly being TRBD2 (6 bases). The CDR3 consists of 17 residues. Looked up from germline, CDR1 is SGHVS and CDR2 is FNYEAQ. Trimming took 2 bases from V and 0 from J, leaving 14 bases between them.

This clonotype was seen many times. The chain has TRBV20-1 and TRBJ2-3; D might be TRBD2 (5 bases). Per germline, CDR1 DFQATT and CDR2 SNEGSKA (reference sequence). V was trimmed by 6 bases and J by 3 bases, leaving 13 bases between them. The CDR3 extends over 13 amino acids. CDR3 bases: TGCAGTGCCCGGGAATTCGGAACAGATACGCAGTATTTT. Translated, it gives CSAREFGTDTQYF.

The chain joins TRBV10-2 to TRBJ1-6; maybe TRBD1 (5 bases). Germline loops: CDR1 WSHSY, CDR2 SAAADI. This CDR3 has 15 amino acids. V shed 6 bases and J shed 0 bases, with 9 bases lying between them. The CDR3 protein is CASSQGDSYNSPLHF. As DNA, the CDR3 is TGCGCCAGCAGCCAGGGTGACTCCTATAATTCACCCCTCCACTTT.

This clonotype was observed a handful of times. CDR3: CASRPSETNTGELFF. CDR3 coding DNA: TGCGCCAGCAGGCCTTCCGAAACGAACACCGGGGAGCTGTTTTTT. This chain links TRBV5-1 with TRBJ2-2; D is undetermined. The ends were cut back, 5 bases at V and 0 bases at J, with 11 bases in the middle. This CDR3 is 15 amino acids long. Germline lookup yields CDR1 SGHRS and CDR2 YFSETQ. Looking up the rest from reference TRBV5-1 and TRBJ2-2 gives the full variable domain: KAGVTQTPRYLIKTRGQQVTLSCSPISGHRSVSWYQQTPGQGLQFLFEYFSETQRNKGNFPGRFSGRQFSNSRSEMNVSTLELGDSALYLCASRPSETNTGELFFGEGSRLTVL.

V is TRBV29-1 and J is TRBJ2-3, with TRBD2 matching over 10 bases. Germline V gene lookup returns CDR1 SQVTM and CDR2 ANQGSEA. The CDR3 runs to 14 residues. V was pared by 6 bases and J by 3 bases, with 6 bases of the junction left unmatched. The CDR3 nucleotides read TGCAGCGTACGACTAGCGGGTCGGACAGATACGCAGTATTTT. Protein: CSVRLAGRTDTQYF.

Details on this clonotype: A clone one base away is much larger, so this may be a read error. The chain joins TRBV27 to TRBJ2-5; 9 nucleotides align to TRBD1. V shed 4 bases, J shed 5 bases, and the junction held 8 bases outside the gene matches. The CDR3 has 15 residues. In germline, CDR1 is MNHEY, CDR2 SMNVEV (reference sequence). CDR3 coding DNA: TGTGCCAGCAGTTCAAGGGGACAGGGCTTCGAGACCCAGTACTTC. This sequence encodes CASSSRGQGFETQYF.

This clonotype was seen many times. The rearrangement uses TRBV12-3 or TRBV12-4 and TRBJ2-3, with 9 bases identical to TRBD1. This CDR3 has 17 residues. V dropped 5 bases and J dropped 4; count of bases not matched to a gene: 13. This CDR3 reads CASSANRGRSLPDTQYF. In nucleotides, the CDR3 is TGTGCCAGCAGTGCCAACAGGGGGCGAAGTTTACCAGATACGCAGTATTTT.

Comment on this clonotype: A much larger clone is a single base away; this may be a read error. The chain couples TRBV9 to TRBJ1-2; D gene uncertain. There are 14 residues in the CDR3. The germline gives CDR1 SGDLS, CDR2 YYNGEE. The CDR3 nucleotides read TGTGCCAGCAGCGTAGAGGGCCCCCTGAGTGGCTACATCTTC. Its translation: CASSVEGPLSGYIF.

The chain joins TRBV12-3 or TRBV12-4 to TRBJ1-2; tentatively, D is TRBD1 (5 bases). This CDR3 has 16 amino acids. V was cut by 5 bases and J by 3 bases, with 19 bases left in between. The CDR3 protein is CASSPPGTRDDYGYTF. CDR3 coding DNA: TGTGCCAGCAGTCCTCCCGGGACCCGTGATGACTATGGCTACACCTTC.

In this sample, this clonotype turned up many times. The rearrangement links TRBV15 to TRBJ2-7, with D unresolved. V shed 0 bases and J shed 6 bases, with 9 bases lying between them. Per germline, CDR1 LNHNV and CDR2 YYDKDF (reference sequence). The CDR3 runs 13 residues. The CDR3: CATSRDGVGEQYF. DNA for the CDR3: TGTGCCACCAGCAGAGATGGGGTCGGCGAGCAGTACTTC.

In the case of this clonotype: At one of its ends the junction is not consistent with the germline gene, which may arise from a read error. The chain carries TRBV18 and TRBJ1-4; D gene uncertain. Germline assignment: CDR1 KGHSH and CDR2 LQKENI. This CDR3 has 14 amino acids. Here the CDR3 DNA reads TGTGCCAACTCACCCCAGGCAACTAATGAAAAACTGTTTTTT. Translation gives CANSPQATNEKLFF.

This clonotype has more than one count but fewer than ten. The rearrangement links TRBV7-9 to TRBJ1-4; D not resolved. Trimming took 1 base from V and 4 from J, leaving 7 bases between them. Germline CDR1 SEHNR, CDR2 FQNEAQ (reference sequence). The CDR3 consists of 14 residues. The CDR3: CASSLVWGNEKLFF. CDR3 in DNA: TGTGCCAGCAGCTTAGTTTGGGGTAATGAAAAACTGTTTTTT.